Below, 14 T cell receptor beta chains from the same sample are listed, as sequenced in a study of T cells in Graves' hyperthyroidism and ophthalmopathy. The investigators amplified TCR beta CDR3 regions from RNA transcripts. The study used the HTBI primer set for a first-round RT-PCR of the TCR CDR3. MiXCR was run by TCRdb on the multiplex PCR reads, yielding one entry per CDR3 protein. This sample yields roughly 580,000 distinct CDR3 sequences, of which about 15% are seen a single time; around 5.4% belongs to the top ten. The sequenced sample was blood. All receptors come from a woman under 40 with Graves' hyperthyroidism that later progressed to Graves' ophthalmopathy.

This clonotype was counted at least ten times. V usage is TRBV10-3 and J usage is TRBJ1-1, with 7 bases fitting TRBD1. Losses at the gene ends were 6 bases for V and 4 bases for J; bases not matched to a gene: 11. This CDR3 has 15 amino acids. Looked up from germline, CDR1 is ENHRY and CDR2 is SYGVKD. CDR3 amino acids: CAIRAEGALGTEAFF. CDR3 nucleotide sequence: TGTGCCATCAGAGCCGAGGGGGCGCTGGGCACTGAAGCTTTCTTT.

This clonotype was detected ten times or more. V is TRBV28 and J is TRBJ2-7; the D gene is possibly TRBD1 (6 bases). The CDR3 loop spans 12 amino acids. V was clipped by 8 bases and J by 2 bases, with 10 bases between them. CDR1 MDHEN and CDR2 SYDVKM come from the germline V gene. The CDR3 DNA is TGTGCCAGCGAGGGGGAAACCTACGAGCAGTACTTC. Amino acid sequence: CASEGETYEQYF.

This clonotype was observed many times. The chain uses TRBV30 and TRBJ2-7; no clear D gene. Trimming took 0 bases from V and 3 from J, leaving 9 bases between them. CDR3 size: 13 residues. The germline gives CDR1 GTSNPN, CDR2 SVGIG (reference sequence). The CDR3 is CAWSVGIDYEQYF. CDR3 in DNA: TGTGCCTGGAGTGTAGGGATTGACTACGAGCAGTACTTC.

This clonotype was found many times. The chain is built from TRBV11-1 and TRBJ1-1; 12 bases are a match to TRBD1. Germline-derived CDR1 and CDR2 are SGHAT and FQDESV (reference sequence). Trimming took 5 bases from V and 6 from J; bases not matched to a gene: 13. The length of the CDR3 is 17 residues. CDR3 region: CASSPTRDRGRGAEAFF. The DNA for the CDR3 is TGTGCCAGCAGCCCTACCCGGGACAGGGGGCGCGGCGCTGAAGCTTTCTTT.

The chain links TRBV5-1 to TRBJ2-7, with 7 bases lining up with TRBD1. V lost 4 bases and J lost 0; bases outside the gene matches: 13. The CDR3 is 17 residues long. Germline V gives CDR1 SGHRS, CDR2 YFSETQ. This CDR3 is CASSPNIRQGVSYEQYF. Written as DNA, the CDR3 is TGCGCCAGCAGCCCCAACATCCGACAGGGAGTCTCCTACGAGCAGTACTTC. The full variable domain, completed using reference TRBV5-1 and TRBJ2-7, is KAGVTQTPRYLIKTRGQQVTLSCSPISGHRSVSWYQQTPGQGLQFLFEYFSETQRNKGNFPGRFSGRQFSNSRSEMNVSTLELGDSALYLCASSPNIRQGVSYEQYFGPGTRLTVT.

This clonotype was detected ten times or more. V and J are TRBV19 and TRBJ1-1, with D unclear. The V end lost 4 bases, the J end lost 8 bases, and 20 bases lay between the germline ends. Per the germline V gene, CDR1 is LNHDA and CDR2 is SQIVND (reference sequence). The CDR3 loop spans 15 amino acids. The CDR3 DNA reads as TGTGCCAGTAGTAAGGGCTCGCCTCTTGCTGCAGAAGCTTTCTTT. Translation gives CASSKGSPLAAEAFF.

This clonotype was counted only a few times. The V gene is TRBV19, the J gene TRBJ2-5, with 9 bases matching TRBD1. Trimming took 5 bases from V and 2 from J; bases not matched to a gene: 6. The CDR3 has 15 amino acids. Germline lookup yields CDR1 LNHDA and CDR2 SQIVND (reference sequence). The CDR3 protein is CASSAGQGKQETQYF. CDR3 DNA sequence: TGTGCCAGTAGTGCCGGACAGGGGAAACAAGAGACCCAGTACTTC.

Of note for this clonotype: Possible read error: a much larger clone is one base away. This chain connects TRBV7-9 to TRBJ2-1, with TRBD2 matching 8 bases. V gave up 5 bases and J gave up 7 bases; unmatched junction bases: 13. The germline V gene encodes CDR1 SEHNR and CDR2 FQNEAQ (reference sequence). The CDR3 contains 16 residues. The CDR3 here is CASSLASGGLENEQFF. CDR3 nucleotide sequence: TGTGCCAGCAGCCTGGCCAGCGGGGGTCTTGAGAATGAGCAGTTCTTC.

The chain couples TRBV18 to TRBJ1-5, with a tentative D call TRBD1 (5 bases). Germline assignment: CDR1 KGHSH and CDR2 LQKENI. This CDR3 has 15 amino acids. Between the trimmed V and J ends, which lost 4 bases and 3 bases, there was a span of 13 bases. The CDR3 sequence: CASSLGRGDNQPQHF. The CDR3 DNA sequence: TGTGCCAGCTCACTGGGACGGGGGGACAATCAGCCCCAGCATTTT.

This clonotype was counted many times. The genes are TRBV30 and TRBJ2-1; TRBD2 agrees at 9 bases. Germline V gives CDR1 GTSNPN, CDR2 SVGIG (reference sequence). There are 15 residues in the CDR3. After removal of 7 bases from V and 0 bases from J, the junction contained 7 bases not matched to a gene. CDR3 amino acids: CASTISGSSYNEQFF. CDR3 coding DNA: TGTGCCTCCACAATTAGCGGGAGCTCCTACAATGAGCAGTTCTTC.

The chain employs TRBV9 and TRBJ1-1; 8 positions match TRBD1. V shed 4 bases, J shed 0 bases, and the junction held 5 bases outside the gene matches. This CDR3 comprises 15 residues. Germline CDR1 SGDLS, CDR2 YYNGEE. For the CDR3, the DNA is TGTGCCAGCAGCTCCCAGGGGGCGATGAACACTGAAGCTTTCTTT. This translates into CASSSQGAMNTEAFF. The variable domain in full, completed from reference TRBV9 and TRBJ1-1, reads DSGVTQTPKHLITATGQRVTLRCSPRSGDLSVYWYQQSLDQGLQFLIQYYNGEERAKGNILERFSAQQFPDLHSELNLSSLELGDSALYFCASSSQGAMNTEAFFGQGTRLTVV.

The chain couples TRBV27 to TRBJ2-7; D unclear. V lost 7 bases, J lost 1 base, and 14 bases lay in between. The length of the CDR3 is 14 residues. CDR1 and CDR2 from the germline V gene are MNHEY and SMNVEV (reference sequence). The CDR3 protein is CASKPKGKSYEQYF. The CDR3 DNA is TGTGCCAGCAAACCTAAAGGGAAGTCCTACGAGCAGTACTTC.

This clonotype has ten or more counts. CDR3 residues: CASSSWGGAQETQYF. DNA for the CDR3: TGTGCCAGCAGCTCTTGGGGTGGGGCACAAGAGACCCAGTACTTC. This chain joins TRBV28 and TRBJ2-5; D may be TRBD1 (5 bases). Germline values: CDR1 MDHEN, CDR2 SYDVKM. The ends were cut back, 6 bases at V and 2 bases at J, with 16 bases in the middle. CDR3 size: 15 residues. Filled out from reference TRBV28 and TRBJ2-5, the complete variable domain reads DVKVTQSSRYLVKRTGEKVFLECVQDMDHENMFWYRQDPGLGLRLIYFSYDVKMKEKGDIPEGYSVSREKKERFSLILESASTNQTSMYLCASSSWGGAQETQYFGPGTRLLVL.

This clonotype appeared many times. CDR3 bases: TGTGCCAGCAGCTTAGACACCGGACAGGGAGAGACCCAGTACTTC. Its protein is CASSLDTGQGETQYF. The chain employs TRBV7-2 and TRBJ2-5, with 8 bases identical to TRBD1. This CDR3 has 15 residues. Unmatched junction bases numbered 5, after V lost 1 base and J lost 4 bases. CDR1 SGHTA and CDR2 FQGNSA come from the germline V gene.